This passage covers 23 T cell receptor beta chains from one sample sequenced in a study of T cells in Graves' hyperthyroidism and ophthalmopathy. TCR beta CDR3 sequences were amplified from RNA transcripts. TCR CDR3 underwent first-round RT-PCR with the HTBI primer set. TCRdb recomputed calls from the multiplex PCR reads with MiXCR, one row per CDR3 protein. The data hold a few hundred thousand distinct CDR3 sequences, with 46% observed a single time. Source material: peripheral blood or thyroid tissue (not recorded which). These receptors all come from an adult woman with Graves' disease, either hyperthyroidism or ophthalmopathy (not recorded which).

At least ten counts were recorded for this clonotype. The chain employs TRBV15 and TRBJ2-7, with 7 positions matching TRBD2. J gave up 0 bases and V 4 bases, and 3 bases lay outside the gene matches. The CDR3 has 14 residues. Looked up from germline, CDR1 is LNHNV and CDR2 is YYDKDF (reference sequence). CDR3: CATSMRGTSYEQYF. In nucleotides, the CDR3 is TGTGCCACCAGCATGCGGGGGACCTCCTACGAGCAGTACTTC. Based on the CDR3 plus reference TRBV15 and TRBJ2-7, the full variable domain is DAMVIQNPRYQVTQFGKPVTLSCSQTLNHNVMYWYQQKSSQAPKLLFHYYDKDFNNEADTPDNFQSRRPNTSFCFLDIRSPGLGDTAMYLCATSMRGTSYEQYFGPGTRLTVT.

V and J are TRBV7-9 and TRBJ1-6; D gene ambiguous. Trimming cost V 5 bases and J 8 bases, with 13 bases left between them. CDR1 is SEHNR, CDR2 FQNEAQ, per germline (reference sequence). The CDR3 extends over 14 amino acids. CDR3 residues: CASSPPSGYSPLHF. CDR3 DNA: TGTGCCAGCAGCCCCCCTTCGGGATATTCACCCCTCCACTTT.

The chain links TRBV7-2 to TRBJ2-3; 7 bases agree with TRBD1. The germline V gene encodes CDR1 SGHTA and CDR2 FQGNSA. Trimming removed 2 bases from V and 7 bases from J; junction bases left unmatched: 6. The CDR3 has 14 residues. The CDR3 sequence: CASSLKGADYTQYF. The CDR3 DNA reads TGTGCCAGCAGCTTAAAGGGGGCGGATTATACGCAGTATTTT.

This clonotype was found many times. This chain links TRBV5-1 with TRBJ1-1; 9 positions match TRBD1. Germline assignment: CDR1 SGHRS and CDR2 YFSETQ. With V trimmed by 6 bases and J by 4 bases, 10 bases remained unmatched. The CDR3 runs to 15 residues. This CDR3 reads CASTPRDRASTEAFF. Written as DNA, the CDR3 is TGCGCCAGCACCCCCAGGGACAGGGCGTCCACTGAAGCTTTCTTT.

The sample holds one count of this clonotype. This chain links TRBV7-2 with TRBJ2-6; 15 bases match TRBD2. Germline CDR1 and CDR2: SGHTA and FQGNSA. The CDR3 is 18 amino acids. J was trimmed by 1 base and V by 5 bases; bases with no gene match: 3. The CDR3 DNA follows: TGTGCCAGCAGCCGAGGACTAGCGGGGGGGTCTGGGGCCAACGTCCTGACTTTC. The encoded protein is CASSRGLAGGSGANVLTF.

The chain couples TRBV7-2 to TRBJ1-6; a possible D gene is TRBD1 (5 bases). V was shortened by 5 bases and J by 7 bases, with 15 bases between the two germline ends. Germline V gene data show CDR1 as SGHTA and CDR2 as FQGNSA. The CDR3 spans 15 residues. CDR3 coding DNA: TGTGCCAGCAGCCAAGACAGCCAAGACAATTCACCCCTCCACTTT. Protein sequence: CASSQDSQDNSPLHF. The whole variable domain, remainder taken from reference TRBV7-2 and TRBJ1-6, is GAGVSQSPSNKVTEKGKDVELRCDPISGHTALYWYRQSLGQGLEFLIYFQGNSAPDKSGLPSDRFSAERTGGSVSTLTIQRTQQEDSAVYLCASSQDSQDNSPLHFGNGTRLTVT.

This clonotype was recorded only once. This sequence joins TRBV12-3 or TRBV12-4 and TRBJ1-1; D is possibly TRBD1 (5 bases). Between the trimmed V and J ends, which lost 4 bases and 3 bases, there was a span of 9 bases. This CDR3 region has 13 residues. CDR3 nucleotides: TGTGCCAGCAGTTCCGGGGCCGACACTGAAGCTTTCTTT. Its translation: CASSSGADTEAFF.

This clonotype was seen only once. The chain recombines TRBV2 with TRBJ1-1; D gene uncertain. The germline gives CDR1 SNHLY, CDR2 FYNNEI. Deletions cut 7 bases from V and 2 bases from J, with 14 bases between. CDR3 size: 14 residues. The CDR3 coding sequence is TGTGCCAGCACCGAGGACCGAGCTAACACTGAAGCTTTCTTT. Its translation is CASTEDRANTEAFF.

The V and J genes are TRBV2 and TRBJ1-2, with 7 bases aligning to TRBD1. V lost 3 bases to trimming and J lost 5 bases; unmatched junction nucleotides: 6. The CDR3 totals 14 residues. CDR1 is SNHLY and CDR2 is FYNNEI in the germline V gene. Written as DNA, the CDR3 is TGTGCCAGCAGTGAGCAGGGACAGACATATGGCTACACCTTC. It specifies CASSEQGQTYGYTF.

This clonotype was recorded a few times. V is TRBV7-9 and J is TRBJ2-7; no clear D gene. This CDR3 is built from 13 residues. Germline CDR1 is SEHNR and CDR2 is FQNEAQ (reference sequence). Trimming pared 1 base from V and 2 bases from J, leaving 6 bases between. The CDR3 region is CASSLEAPYEQYF. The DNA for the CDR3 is TGTGCCAGCAGCTTAGAGGCCCCCTACGAGCAGTACTTC. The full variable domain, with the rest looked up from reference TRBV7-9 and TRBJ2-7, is DTGVSQNPRHKITKRGQNVTFRCDPISEHNRLYWYRQTLGQGPEFLTYFQNEAQLEKSRLLSDRFSAERPKGSFSTLEIQRTEQGDSAMYLCASSLEAPYEQYFGPGTRLTVT.

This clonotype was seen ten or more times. DNA for the CDR3: TGTGCCAGCAGCTTACCAGCCGGGGGGGGACAGGCCGGGGAGCTGTTTTTT. Translation: CASSLPAGGGQAGELFF. The V gene is TRBV7-6, the J gene TRBJ2-2; either TRBD1 or TRBD2 may supply D (8 bases each). Trimming stripped 2 bases from V and 6 bases from J, with 19 bases between. Germline V gene sequence: CDR1 SGHVS, CDR2 FNYEAQ. This CDR3 is built from 17 residues.

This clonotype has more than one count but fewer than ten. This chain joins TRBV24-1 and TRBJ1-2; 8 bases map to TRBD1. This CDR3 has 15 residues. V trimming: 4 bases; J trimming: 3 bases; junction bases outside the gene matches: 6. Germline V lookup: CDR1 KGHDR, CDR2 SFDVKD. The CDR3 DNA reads TGTGCCACCAGTGACACAGGGGGTAAGGACTATGGCTACACCTTC. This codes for CATSDTGGKDYGYTF.

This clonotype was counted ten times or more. The CDR3 region is CASSPRAGGITEAFF. The CDR3, as DNA: TGTGCCAGTAGTCCTCGGGCAGGGGGCATTACTGAAGCTTTCTTT. The rearrangement uses TRBV19 and TRBJ1-1; 8 nucleotides agree with TRBD1. The germline CDR1 and CDR2 sequences are LNHDA and SQIVND (reference sequence). The CDR3 consists of 15 residues. The J segment lost 5 bases and the V segment lost 5 bases, leaving 10 bases of the junction unmatched.

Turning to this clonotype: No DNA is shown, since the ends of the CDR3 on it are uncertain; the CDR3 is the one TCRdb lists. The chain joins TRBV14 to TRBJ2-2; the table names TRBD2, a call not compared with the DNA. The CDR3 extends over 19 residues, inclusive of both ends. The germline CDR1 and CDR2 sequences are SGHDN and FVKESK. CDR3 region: CASRNGTSGRYWTPGSCFF.

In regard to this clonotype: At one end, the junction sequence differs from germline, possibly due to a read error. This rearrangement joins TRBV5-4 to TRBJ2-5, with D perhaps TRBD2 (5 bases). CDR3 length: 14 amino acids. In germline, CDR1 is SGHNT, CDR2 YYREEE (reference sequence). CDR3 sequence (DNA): TGTGCCAGCAGCCAAAGAGGGTACCAAGAGGCCCAGTACTTC. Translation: CASSQRGYQEAQYF.

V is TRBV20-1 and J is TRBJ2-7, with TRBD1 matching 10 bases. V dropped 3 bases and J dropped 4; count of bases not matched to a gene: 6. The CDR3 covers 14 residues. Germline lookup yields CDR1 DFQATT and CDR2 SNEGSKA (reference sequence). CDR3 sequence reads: CSARKRDRGYEQYF. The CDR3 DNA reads TGCAGTGCTAGGAAGAGGGACAGGGGTTACGAGCAGTACTTC.

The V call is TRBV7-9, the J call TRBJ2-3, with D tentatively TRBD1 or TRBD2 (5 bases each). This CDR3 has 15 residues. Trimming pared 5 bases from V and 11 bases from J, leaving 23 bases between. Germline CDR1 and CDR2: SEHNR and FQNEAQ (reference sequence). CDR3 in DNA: TGTGCCAGCAGCCCCCACGGTGGGACGGACAATGAGCAGTATTTT. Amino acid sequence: CASSPHGGTDNEQYF.

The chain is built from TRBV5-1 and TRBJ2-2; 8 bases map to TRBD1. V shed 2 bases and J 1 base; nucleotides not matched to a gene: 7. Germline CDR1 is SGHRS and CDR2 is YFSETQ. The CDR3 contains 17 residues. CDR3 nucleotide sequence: TGCGCCAGCAGCTTATCTTCCGGGACAGGGAACACCGGGGAGCTGTTTTTT. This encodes CASSLSSGTGNTGELFF.

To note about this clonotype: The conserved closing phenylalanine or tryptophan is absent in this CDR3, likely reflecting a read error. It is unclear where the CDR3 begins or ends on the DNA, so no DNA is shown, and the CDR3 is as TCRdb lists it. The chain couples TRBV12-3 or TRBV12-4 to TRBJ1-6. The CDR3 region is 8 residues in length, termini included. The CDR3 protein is CASKSGGI.

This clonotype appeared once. CDR3 amino acids: CASTYLTANYGYTF. CDR3 DNA: TGTGCCAGCACCTACCTGACTGCTAACTATGGCTACACCTTC. The V and J genes are TRBV7-9 and TRBJ1-2, with D unclear. The CDR3 is 14 amino acids. The germline gives CDR1 SEHNR, CDR2 FQNEAQ (reference sequence). Trimming removed 7 bases at V and 0 bases at J, with 12 bases between.

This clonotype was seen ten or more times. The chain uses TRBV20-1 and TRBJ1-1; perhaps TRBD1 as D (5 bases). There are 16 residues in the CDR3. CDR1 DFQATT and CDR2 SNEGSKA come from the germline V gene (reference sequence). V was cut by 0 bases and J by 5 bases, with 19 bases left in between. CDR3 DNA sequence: TGCAGTGCTAGAGACCCTTCCGGGCGGGGCCGGACTGAAGCTTTCTTT. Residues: CSARDPSGRGRTEAFF.

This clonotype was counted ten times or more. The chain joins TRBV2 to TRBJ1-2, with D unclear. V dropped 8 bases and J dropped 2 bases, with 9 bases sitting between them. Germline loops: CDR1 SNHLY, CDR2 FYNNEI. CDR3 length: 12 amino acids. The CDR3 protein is CASERENYGYTF. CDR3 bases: TGTGCCAGCGAAAGGGAAAACTATGGCTACACCTTC. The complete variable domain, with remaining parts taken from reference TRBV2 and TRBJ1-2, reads EPEVTQTPSHQVTQMGQEVILRCVPISNHLYFYWYRQILGQKVEFLVSFYNNEISEKSEIFDDQFSVERPDGSNFTLKIRSTKLEDSAMYFCASERENYGYTFGSGTRLTVV.

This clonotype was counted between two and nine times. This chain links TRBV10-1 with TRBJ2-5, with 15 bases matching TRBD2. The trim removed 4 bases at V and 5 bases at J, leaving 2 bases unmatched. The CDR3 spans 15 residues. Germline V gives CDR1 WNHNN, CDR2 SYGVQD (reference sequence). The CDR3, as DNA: TGCGCCAGCAGTGCCGGGACTAGCGGGGGGGAGACCCAGTACTTC. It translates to CASSAGTSGGETQYF.